This T cell receptor beta chain was identified in a study of blood T cell repertoires in COVID-19. TCRdb's table, derived via immunoSEQ multiplex PCR, lists solely in-frame clones and lacks some. Here the sample spans 150,000 to 200,000 clones, around 82% being singletons. Germline V CDR1 and CDR2: PRHDT, FYEKMQ (reference sequence). The CDR3 spans 14 residues. Trimming took 3 bases from V and 1 from J, leaving 9 bases between them. Sequences were obtained from peripheral blood. The origin of this receptor is a human donor with acute or convalescent COVID-19. The donor label of this sample is uncertain. The chain recombines TRBV13 with TRBJ1-1; maybe TRBD1 (5 bases). The CDR3 region is CASSFDSTNTEAFF. The DNA of the CDR3 is TGTGCCAGCAGCTTTGACAGTACGAACACTGAAGCTTTCTTT.